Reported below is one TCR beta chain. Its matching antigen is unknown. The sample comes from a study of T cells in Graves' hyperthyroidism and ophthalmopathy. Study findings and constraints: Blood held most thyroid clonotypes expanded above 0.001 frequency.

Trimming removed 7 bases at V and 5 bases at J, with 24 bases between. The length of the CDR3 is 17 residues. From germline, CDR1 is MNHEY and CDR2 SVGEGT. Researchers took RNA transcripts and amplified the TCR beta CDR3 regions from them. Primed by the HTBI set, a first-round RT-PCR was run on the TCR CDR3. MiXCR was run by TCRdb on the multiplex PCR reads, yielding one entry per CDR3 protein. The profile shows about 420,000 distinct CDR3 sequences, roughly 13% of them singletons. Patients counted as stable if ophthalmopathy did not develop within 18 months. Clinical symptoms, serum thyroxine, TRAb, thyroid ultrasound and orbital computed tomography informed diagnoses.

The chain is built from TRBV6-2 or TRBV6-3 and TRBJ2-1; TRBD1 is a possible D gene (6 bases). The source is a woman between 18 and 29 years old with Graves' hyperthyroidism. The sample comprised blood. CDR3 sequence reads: CASIPPLRQGINNEQFF. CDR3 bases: TGTGCCAGCATCCCCCCCCTGCGGCAGGGGATAAACAATGAGCAGTTCTTC.